These T cell receptor beta chains were read from a single sample in a study of T-cell memory formation after mild COVID-19. TCRdb redid the calling of the 5' RACE reads with MiXCR, one entry per CDR3 protein. The sample holds 350,000 to 450,000 distinct CDR3 sequences; over 13% are singletons and the top ten take under 25%. The source material was PBMCs or a T cell subset sorted from them (not recorded which). The receptors derive from a man younger than 35 who had mild COVID-19 (a few samples of this study predate the infection). Cell type and time point are not known. Each CDR3 is given with its conserved first and last residue. Fields, in order: D gene, clone size, V gene, J gene, CDR3 protein, CDR3 DNA. D genes are given only for firm matches. Clone size appears in some rows only: once, few, many, or a class for an expanded clone.

D gene: NA
clone size: NA
V gene: TRBV14
J gene: TRBJ2-3
CDR3 protein: CASSQAPGASDTQYF
CDR3 DNA: TGTGCCAGCAGCCAAGCTCCGGGGGCGAGCGATACGCAGTATTTT

D gene: NA
clone size: few
V gene: TRBV7-2
J gene: TRBJ1-2
CDR3 protein: CASSLARQAYGYTF
CDR3 DNA: TGTGCCAGCAGCTTAGCGAGGCAGGCCTATGGCTACACCTTC

D gene: NA
clone size: many
V gene: TRBV9
J gene: TRBJ2-1
CDR3 protein: CASSNHPGLSNEQFF
CDR3 DNA: TGTGCCAGCAGCAACCACCCTGGACTATCCAATGAGCAGTTCTTC

D gene: NA
clone size: NA
V gene: TRBV10-1
J gene: TRBJ2-3
CDR3 protein: CASSESLGKGDTQYF
CDR3 DNA: TGCGCCAGCAGTGAGTCGTTGGGGAAAGGAGATACGCAGTATTTT

D gene: TRBD1
clone size: many
V gene: TRBV15
J gene: TRBJ2-1
CDR3 protein: CATSSKGGQGSYNEQFF
CDR3 DNA: TGTGCCACCAGCTCCAAGGGGGGACAGGGCTCCTACAATGAGCAGTTCTTC

D gene: TRBD2
clone size: many
V gene: TRBV6-2/TRBV6-3
J gene: TRBJ2-2
CDR3 protein: CASSTGLADTGELFF
CDR3 DNA: TGTGCCAGCAGTACGGGACTAGCGGACACCGGGGAGCTGTTTTTT

D gene: NA
clone size: few
V gene: TRBV20-1
J gene: TRBJ1-1
CDR3 protein: CSARGGMNTEAFF
CDR3 DNA: TGCAGTGCTAGAGGGGGGATGAACACTGAAGCTTTCTTT

D gene: TRBD2
clone size: few
V gene: TRBV27
J gene: TRBJ2-1
CDR3 protein: CASSLSMRASGGWNEQFF
CDR3 DNA: TGTGCCAGCAGTTTATCGATGCGGGCTAGCGGGGGGTGGAATGAGCAGTTCTTC

D gene: NA
clone size: few
V gene: TRBV4-2
J gene: TRBJ1-5
CDR3 protein: CASSQREFSQPQHF
CDR3 DNA: TGTGCCAGCAGCCAAAGGGAATTCAGTCAGCCCCAGCATTTT

D gene: TRBD2
clone size: NA
V gene: TRBV4-1
J gene: TRBJ2-5
CDR3 protein: CASSPPVSGGYQETQYF
CDR3 DNA: TGCGCCAGCAGCCCCCCCGTTAGCGGGGGGTACCAAGAGACCCAGTACTTC

D gene: TRBD1
clone size: medium-sized
V gene: TRBV27
J gene: TRBJ2-1
CDR3 protein: CASSLSGTERQEQFF
CDR3 DNA: TGTGCCAGCAGTTTATCAGGGACAGAACGACAGGAGCAGTTCTTC

D gene: NA
clone size: NA
V gene: TRBV19
J gene: TRBJ1-5
CDR3 protein: CASSGLRGERQPQHF
CDR3 DNA: TGTGCCAGTAGTGGGTTACGGGGCGAGCGTCAGCCCCAGCATTTT

D gene: NA
clone size: NA
V gene: TRBV6-2/TRBV6-3
J gene: TRBJ1-2
CDR3 protein: CASLSRALDGYTF
CDR3 DNA: TGTGCCAGCCTCTCAAGAGCTTTGGATGGCTACACCTTC

D gene: NA
clone size: NA
V gene: TRBV11-3
J gene: TRBJ2-2
CDR3 protein: CASSLTVGASDTGELFF
CDR3 DNA: TGTGCCAGCAGCTTAACGGTTGGGGCTTCGGACACCGGGGAGCTGTTTTTT

D gene: TRBD1
clone size: few
V gene: TRBV6-2/TRBV6-3
J gene: TRBJ2-3
CDR3 protein: CASSGTGGWTDTQYF
CDR3 DNA: TGTGCCAGCAGTGGAACAGGGGGCTGGACAGATACGCAGTATTTT

D gene: TRBD2
clone size: NA
V gene: TRBV7-8
J gene: TRBJ2-5
CDR3 protein: CASSMRLAGTFQETQYF
CDR3 DNA: TGTGCCAGCAGCATGAGACTAGCGGGGACCTTCCAAGAGACCCAGTACTTC